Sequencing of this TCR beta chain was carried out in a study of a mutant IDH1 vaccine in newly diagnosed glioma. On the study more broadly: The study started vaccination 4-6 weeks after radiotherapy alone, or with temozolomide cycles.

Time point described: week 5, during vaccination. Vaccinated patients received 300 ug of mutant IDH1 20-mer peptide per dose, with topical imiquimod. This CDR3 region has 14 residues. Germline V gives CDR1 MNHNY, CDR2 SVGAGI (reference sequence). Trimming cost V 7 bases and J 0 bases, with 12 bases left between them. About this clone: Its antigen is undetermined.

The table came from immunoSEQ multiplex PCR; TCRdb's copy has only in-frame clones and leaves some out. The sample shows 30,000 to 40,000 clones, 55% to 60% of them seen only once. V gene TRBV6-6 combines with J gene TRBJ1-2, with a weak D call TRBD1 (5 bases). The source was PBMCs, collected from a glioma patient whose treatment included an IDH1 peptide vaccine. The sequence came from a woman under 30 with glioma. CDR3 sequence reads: CASTDRGANYGYTF. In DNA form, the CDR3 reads TGTGCCAGCACCGACAGAGGGGCTAACTATGGCTACACCTTC.